The 6 T cell receptor beta chains given below trace back to one sample, sequenced in a study of early T cells in non-severe SARS-CoV-2 infection. A single record per CDR3 protein comes from TCRdb applying MiXCR to the 5' RACE reads. Here the sample spans under 85,000 distinct CDR3 sequences, about an eighth being singletons. Sequencing used whole blood. The receptors were sampled from an adult who was a healthcare worker with PCR-confirmed SARS-CoV-2 infection or an uninfected control (not recorded which).

Many counts were recorded for this clonotype. V and J are TRBV6-5 and TRBJ2-1; 13 bases line up with TRBD2. The CDR3 has 16 residues. Trimming took 4 bases from V and 4 from J; bases not matched to a gene: 4. Germline V lookup: CDR1 MNHEY, CDR2 SVGAGI. The CDR3 protein is CASSLGTSGIYNEQFF. In DNA form, the CDR3 reads TGTGCCAGCAGTTTGGGGACTAGCGGGATTTACAATGAGCAGTTCTTC.

At least ten counts were recorded for this clonotype. The V call is TRBV19, the J call TRBJ1-4; no clear D gene. The germline V gene encodes CDR1 LNHDA and CDR2 SQIVND (reference sequence). Trimming left V 9 bases short and J 3 bases short, with 11 bases between. This CDR3 contains 13 residues. CDR3 nucleotides: TGTGCCAGCACGGAGGTAGCTAATGAAAAACTGTTTTTT. This translates into CASTEVANEKLFF.

This clonotype was seen repeatedly, ten times or more. The chain employs TRBV3-1 and TRBJ1-4; 7 nucleotides match TRBD1. The junction had 10 bases not matched to a gene; V was cut back by 3 bases and J by 6 bases. The CDR3 totals 16 residues. In germline, CDR1 is LGHDT, CDR2 YNNKEL (reference sequence). The CDR3 nucleotides read TGTGCCAGCAGCCATCTACAGGGGTCCACACATGAAAAACTGTTTTTT. Its protein is CASSHLQGSTHEKLFF.

The chain has TRBV2 and TRBJ2-7; TRBD1 agrees at 8 bases. This CDR3 region has 12 residues. CDR1 SNHLY and CDR2 FYNNEI come from the germline V gene. After removal of 8 bases from V and 2 bases from J, the junction contained 2 bases not matched to a gene. CDR3 sequence: CASGQGTYEQYF. In DNA form, the CDR3 reads TGTGCCAGCGGACAGGGTACCTACGAGCAGTACTTC. Looking up the rest from reference TRBV2 and TRBJ2-7 gives the full variable domain: EPEVTQTPSHQVTQMGQEVILRCVPISNHLYFYWYRQILGQKVEFLVSFYNNEISEKSEIFDDQFSVERPDGSNFTLKIRSTKLEDSAMYFCASGQGTYEQYFGPGTRLTVT.

This clonotype was recorded many times. The J gene is TRBJ1-2, the V gene TRBV9, with D possibly being TRBD1 (5 bases). V lost 4 bases and J lost 6, with 22 bases in between. The CDR3 totals 16 residues. Germline-derived CDR1 and CDR2 are SGDLS and YYNGEE. The CDR3 protein is CASSPAGQGGGDGYTF. CDR3 bases: TGTGCCAGCAGCCCCGCCGGCCAGGGCGGTGGAGATGGCTACACCTTC. The full variable domain, rest sourced from reference TRBV9 and TRBJ1-2, is DSGVTQTPKHLITATGQRVTLRCSPRSGDLSVYWYQQSLDQGLQFLIQYYNGEERAKGNILERFSAQQFPDLHSELNLSSLELGDSALYFCASSPAGQGGGDGYTFGSGTRLTVV.

This clonotype was seen many times. The rearrangement joins TRBV6-5 to TRBJ2-5; possibly TRBD1 or TRBD2 for D (6 bases each). This CDR3 has 15 residues. The V end lost 6 bases, the J end lost 3 bases, and 17 bases lay between the germline ends. The V gene's germline CDR1 is MNHEY and CDR2 SVGAGI. CDR3 nucleotide sequence: TGTGCCAGCAGCCCCTGGCAGAGGGGGGAAGAGACCCAGTACTTC. It specifies CASSPWQRGEETQYF.